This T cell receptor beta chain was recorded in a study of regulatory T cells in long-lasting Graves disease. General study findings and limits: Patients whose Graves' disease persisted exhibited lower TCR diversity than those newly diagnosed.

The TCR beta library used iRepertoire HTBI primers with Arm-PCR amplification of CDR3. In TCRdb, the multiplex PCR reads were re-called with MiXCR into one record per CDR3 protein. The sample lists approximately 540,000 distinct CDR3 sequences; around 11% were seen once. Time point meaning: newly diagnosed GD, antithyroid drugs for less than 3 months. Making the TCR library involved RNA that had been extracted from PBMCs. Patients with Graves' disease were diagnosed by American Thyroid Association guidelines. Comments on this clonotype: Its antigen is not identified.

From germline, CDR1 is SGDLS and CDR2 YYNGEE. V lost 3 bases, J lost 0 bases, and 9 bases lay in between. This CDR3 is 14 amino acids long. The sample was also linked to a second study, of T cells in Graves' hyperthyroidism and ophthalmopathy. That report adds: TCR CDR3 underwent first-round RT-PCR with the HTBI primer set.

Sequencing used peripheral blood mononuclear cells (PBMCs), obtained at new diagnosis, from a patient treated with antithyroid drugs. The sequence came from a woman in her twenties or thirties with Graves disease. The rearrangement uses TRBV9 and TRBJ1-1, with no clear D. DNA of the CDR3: TGTGCCAGCAGCGGTCGTGGGGTGAACACTGAAGCTTTCTTT. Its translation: CASSGRGVNTEAFF.